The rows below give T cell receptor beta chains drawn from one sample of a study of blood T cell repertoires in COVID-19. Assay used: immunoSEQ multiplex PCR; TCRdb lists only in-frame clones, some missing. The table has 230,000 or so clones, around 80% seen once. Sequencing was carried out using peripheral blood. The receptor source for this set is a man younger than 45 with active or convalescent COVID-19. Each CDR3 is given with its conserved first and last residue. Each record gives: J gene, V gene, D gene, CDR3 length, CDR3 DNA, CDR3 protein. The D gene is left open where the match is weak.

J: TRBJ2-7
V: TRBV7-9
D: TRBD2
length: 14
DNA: TGTGCCAGCAGCCCACGGACTAGTGGGTACGAGCAGTACTTC
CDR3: CASSPRTSGYEQYF

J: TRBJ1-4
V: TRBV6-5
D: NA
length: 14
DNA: TGTGCCAGCAGCCCAGGGTTCACGGGTGAAAAACTGTTTTTT
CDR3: CASSPGFTGEKLFF

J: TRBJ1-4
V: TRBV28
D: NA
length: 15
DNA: TGTGCCAGCCGTCGAGGGAGGGGTACTAATGAAAAACTGTTTTTT
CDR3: CASRRGRGTNEKLFF

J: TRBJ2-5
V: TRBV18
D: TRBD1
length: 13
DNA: TGTGCCAGCTGCACCGGGACAGAAGAGACCCAGTACTTC
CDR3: CASCTGTEETQYF

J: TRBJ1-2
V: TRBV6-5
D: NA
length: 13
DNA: TGTGCCAGCAGGAAGCAACAGGGCGGTGGCTACACCTTC
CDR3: CASRKQQGGGYTF

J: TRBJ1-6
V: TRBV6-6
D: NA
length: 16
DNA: TGTGCCAGCAGGCCCTTAGGTGCAGGGACTCGGTCACCCCTCCACTTT
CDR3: CASRPLGAGTRSPLHF

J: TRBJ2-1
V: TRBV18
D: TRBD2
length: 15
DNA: TGTGCCAGCTCACCACGTGGACTAGCCGGGAATGAGCAGTTCTTC
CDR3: CASSPRGLAGNEQFF

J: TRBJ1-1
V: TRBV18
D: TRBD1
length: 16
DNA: TGTGCCAGCTCACCACTGGGACAGGGAATGAACACTGAAGCTTTCTTT
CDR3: CASSPLGQGMNTEAFF

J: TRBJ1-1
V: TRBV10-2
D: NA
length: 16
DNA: TGCGCCAGCAGTGGGCCCCCCGACAGGCTGAACACTGAAGCTTTCTTT
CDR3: CASSGPPDRLNTEAFF

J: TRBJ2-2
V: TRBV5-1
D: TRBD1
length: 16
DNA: TGCGCCAGCAGCCCCCAGGGACAGGTTAGGACCGGGGAGCTGTTTTTT
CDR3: CASSPQGQVRTGELFF